Below, 2 T cell receptor beta chains from the same sample are listed, as sequenced in a study of shared clonotypes between healthy human individuals. The repertoire was sequenced with immunoSEQ multiplex PCR; TCRdb's copy has only in-frame clones and lacks some. This sample carries 2 million to 2.5 million clones, around 92% of them seen once, and the ten largest clones take approximately 0.41%. Material: naive CD4+ T cells from PBMCs. Subset noted: CD45RA+ positively selected. Source of these receptors: a man aged 18 to 29 in good health. Some clones in this sample may be carry-over from other donors' samples.

J is TRBJ2-5 and V is TRBV6-1; D is perhaps TRBD2 (5 bases). The CDR3 sequence is 13 residues long. From germline, CDR1 is MNHNS and CDR2 SASEGT. The V end lost 11 bases, the J end lost 3 bases, and 16 bases lay between the germline ends. The CDR3 nucleotides are TGTGCCGGAAGCCAGACGGGGAAAGAGACCCAGTACTTC. Its translation is CAGSQTGKETQYF.

This rearrangement joins TRBV10-3 to TRBJ1-5, with 7 bases matching TRBD1. Germline lookup yields CDR1 ENHRY and CDR2 SYGVKD. The CDR3 length is 13 residues. Trimming cost V 10 bases and J 2 bases; bases outside gene matches: 5. CDR3 in DNA: TGTGCCACCCTGCAGGGGGGCAATCAGCCCCAGCATTTT. Translated: CATLQGGNQPQHF.